This TCR beta chain was identified during a study of T cell clones after liver transplantation. Study-wide context: Third-party-reactive TCRbeta sequences from pre-transplant mixed lymphocyte reactions served as antigen-independent comparators. Three of the eight recipients were HCV-positive; the rest had non-autoimmune, non-viral transplant indications. Blood was drawn pre-transplant, before withdrawal, and after full or failed withdrawal.

CDR1 and CDR2 from the germline V gene are LNHDA and SQIVND (reference sequence). The ends were cut back, 3 bases at V and 6 bases at J, with 8 bases in the middle. This CDR3 region has 12 residues. Details on this clone: No antigen is known for it.

Overall study findings and caveats: Conclusions were preliminary, with small, heterogeneous patient groups.

TCRdb's table, derived via immunoSEQ multiplex PCR, lists solely in-frame clones and lacks some. In the table there are approximately 7,900 clones, 75% to 85% of which are singletons. The sequencing used CD8+ T cells from blood, collected before liver transplant. The chain joins TRBV19 to TRBJ1-1, with D maybe TRBD1 (5 bases). This clonotype was obtained from a human donor who received a liver transplant. This chain's CDR3 is CASSIGGSEAFF. CDR3 coding DNA: TGTGCCAGTAGTATCGGGGGGTCTGAAGCTTTCTTT.